The clone carrying this T cell receptor beta chain was counted many times. This specimen belongs to a study of identical twins. TCRdb passed the 5' RACE reads through MiXCR, listing each CDR3 protein once. The data show 100,000 or so distinct CDR3 sequences, with about 6% seen just once and approximately 12% held by the top ten. The V end lost 1 base, the J end lost 4 bases, and 13 bases lay between the germline ends. From germline, CDR1 is SEHNR and CDR2 FQNEAQ (reference sequence). This CDR3 region has 15 residues. This TCR derives from a woman aged 45-65 years in good health. The V and J genes are TRBV7-9 and TRBJ2-5; perhaps TRBD2 as D (5 bases). Sequencing used memory T cells sorted from blood. This CDR3 is CASSLGSSGGETQYF. CDR3 nucleotide sequence: TGTGCCAGCAGCTTAGGTAGCAGCGGAGGAGAGACCCAGTACTTC.